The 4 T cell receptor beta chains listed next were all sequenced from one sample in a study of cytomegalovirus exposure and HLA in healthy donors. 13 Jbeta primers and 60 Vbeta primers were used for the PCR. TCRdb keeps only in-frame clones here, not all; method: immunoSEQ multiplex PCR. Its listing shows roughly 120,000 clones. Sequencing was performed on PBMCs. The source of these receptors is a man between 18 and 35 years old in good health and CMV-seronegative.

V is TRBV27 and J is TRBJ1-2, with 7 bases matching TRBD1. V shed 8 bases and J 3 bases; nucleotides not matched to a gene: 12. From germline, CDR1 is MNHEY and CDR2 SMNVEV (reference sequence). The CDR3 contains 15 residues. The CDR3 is CASPPDRDCDYGYTF. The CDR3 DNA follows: TGTGCCAGCCCCCCCGACAGGGATTGTGACTATGGCTACACCTTC.

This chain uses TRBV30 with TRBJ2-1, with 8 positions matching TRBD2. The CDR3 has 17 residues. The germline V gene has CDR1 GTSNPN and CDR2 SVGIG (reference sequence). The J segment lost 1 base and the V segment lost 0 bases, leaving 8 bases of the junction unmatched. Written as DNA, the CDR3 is TGTGCCTGGAGTGTACGAGGGGGACTAGTATCCTACAATGAGCAGTTCTTC. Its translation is CAWSVRGGLVSYNEQFF.

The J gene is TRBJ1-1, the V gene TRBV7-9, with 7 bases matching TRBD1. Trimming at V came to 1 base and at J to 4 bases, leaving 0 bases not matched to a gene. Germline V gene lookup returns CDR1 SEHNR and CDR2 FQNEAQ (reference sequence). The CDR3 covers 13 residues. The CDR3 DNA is TGTGCCAGCAGCTTAGAGGGGGCCACTGAAGCTTTCTTT. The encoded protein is CASSLEGATEAFF.

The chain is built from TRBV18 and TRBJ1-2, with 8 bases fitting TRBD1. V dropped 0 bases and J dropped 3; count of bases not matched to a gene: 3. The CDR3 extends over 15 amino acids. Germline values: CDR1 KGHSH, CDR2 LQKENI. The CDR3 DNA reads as TGTGCCAGCTCACCACCCAACAGGGGGGACTATGGCTACACCTTC. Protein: CASSPPNRGDYGYTF.